This T cell receptor beta chain was captured in a study of T cell changes during pregnancy in multiple sclerosis. Assay used: immunoSEQ multiplex PCR; TCRdb lists only in-frame clones, some missing. The table has about 60,000 clones, about 92% seen once. The material was peripheral blood, obtained after pregnancy. This clonotype was obtained from a female donor with multiple sclerosis, enrolled in a pregnancy study.

CDR3 amino acids: CASSGALAGSTEAFF. In nucleotides, the CDR3 is TGTGCCAGCAGCGGAGCCCTAGCCGGGAGCACTGAAGCTTTCTTT. The chain carries TRBV5-4 and TRBJ1-1, with D unresolved. This CDR3 comprises 15 residues. V was cut by 4 bases and J by 4 bases, with 17 bases left in between. CDR1 is SGHNT and CDR2 is YYREEE in the germline V gene (reference sequence).